The present entry profiles one TCR beta chain with its context. Its specificity is not known. Per germline, CDR1 MDHEN and CDR2 SYDVKM. The CDR3 length is 15 residues. Unmatched junction bases numbered 7, after V lost 6 bases and J lost 1 base. Only in-frame clones appear in the TCRdb table, and some are missing; sequencing was by immunoSEQ multiplex PCR. This sample yields roughly 2,600 clones, of which 23% are seen a single time; 9.5% to 12% belongs to the top ten. The data derive from a study of T cells in localized non-small cell lung cancer. Whole-study findings and limits: With higher T cell density in blood came longer overall survival. Sequencing involved a lone tumor region, leaving heterogeneity possible. Uninvolved adjacent lung had the highest recorded T cell clonality, with tumor below it.

The chain links TRBV28 to TRBJ1-1; 8 bases are a match to TRBD1. Source: lung tumor tissue, taken before any cancer treatment. The TCR sequence derives from a female donor older than 55 with stage I lung adenocarcinoma. This chain's CDR3 is CASSGTGAKNTEAFF. Here the CDR3 DNA reads TGTGCCAGCAGCGGGACAGGCGCTAAGAACACTGAAGCTTTCTTT.